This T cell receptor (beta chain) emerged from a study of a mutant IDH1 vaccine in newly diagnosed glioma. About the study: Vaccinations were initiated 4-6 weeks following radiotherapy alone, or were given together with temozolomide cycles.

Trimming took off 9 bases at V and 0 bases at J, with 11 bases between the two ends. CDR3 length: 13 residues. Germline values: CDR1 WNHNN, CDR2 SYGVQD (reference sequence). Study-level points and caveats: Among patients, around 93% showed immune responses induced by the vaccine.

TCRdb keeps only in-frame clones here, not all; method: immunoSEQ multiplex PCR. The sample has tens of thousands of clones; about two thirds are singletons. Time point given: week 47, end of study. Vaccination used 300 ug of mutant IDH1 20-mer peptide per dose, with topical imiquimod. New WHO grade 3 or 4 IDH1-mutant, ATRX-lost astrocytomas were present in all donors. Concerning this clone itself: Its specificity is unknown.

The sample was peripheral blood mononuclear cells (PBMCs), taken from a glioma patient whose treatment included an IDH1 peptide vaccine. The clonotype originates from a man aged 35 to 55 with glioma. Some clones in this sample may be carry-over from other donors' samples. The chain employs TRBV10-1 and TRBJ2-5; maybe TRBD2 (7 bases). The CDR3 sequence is CARRGGYQETQYF. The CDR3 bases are TGCGCCAGAAGGGGGGGGTACCAAGAGACCCAGTACTTC.